The rows below give T cell receptor beta chains drawn from one sample of a study of patients and donors after allogeneic stem cell transplantation. From the RT-PCR reads, TCRdb called clonotypes with MiXCR, one entry per CDR3 protein. The top ten clones hold more than 25% of a sample with about 100,000 distinct CDR3 sequences, about a third of them seen once. Sequenced: blood, either unsorted or a sorted T cell fraction (not recorded which). Receptors were obtained from a human donor who was either an allogeneic HSCT recipient or a stem cell or donor lymphocyte infusion donor (not recorded which). It is not recorded whose cells these are; they may come from a transplant donor. The CDR3 runs from the conserved cysteine through the conserved F or W. D genes are given only for firm matches. Clone size is not always given. Where it is, it says once, few, many or a class for expanded clones.

D gene	V gene	J gene	clone size	CDR3 DNA	CDR3 protein
TRBD1	TRBV12-3/TRBV12-4	TRBJ1-1	.	TGTGCCAGCAGTTCTGGACAGGGGAGAACTGAAGCTTTCTTT	CASSSGQGRTEAFF
.	TRBV6-5	TRBJ2-5	.	TGTGCCAGCAGTTACAGACAGGTTCAAGAGACCCAGTACTTC	CASSYRQVQETQYF
.	TRBV6-2/TRBV6-3	TRBJ1-1	many	TGTGCCAGCGGGGGACCGGGACAAGGTTTCACTGAAGCTTTCTTT	CASGGPGQGFTEAFF
.	TRBV6-5	TRBJ2-7	few	TGTGCCAGCAGGAGGGGTGCCTACGAGCAGTACTTC	CASRRGAYEQYF
.	TRBV12-3/TRBV12-4	TRBJ2-2	.	TGTGCCAGCAGATCAAGGGGTTCCACCGGGGAGCTGTTTTTT	CASRSRGSTGELFF
.	TRBV9	TRBJ2-1	once	TGTGCCAGCAGCGTACTAGGCAATGAGCAGTTCTTC	CASSVLGNEQFF
.	TRBV6-6	TRBJ2-5	.	TGTGCCAGCAGTGGGGGCAGCAAAGAGACCCAGTACTTC	CASSGGSKETQYF
.	TRBV12-3/TRBV12-4	TRBJ1-5	few	TGTGCCAGCAGTTTCACAGGTAACCAGCCCCAGCATTTT	CASSFTGNQPQHF
TRBD2	TRBV20-1	TRBJ2-6	.	TGCAGTGCTAGAGATACTAGCGGGGGACTCTCTGGGGCCAACGTCCTGACTTTC	CSARDTSGGLSGANVLTF
.	TRBV7-2	TRBJ1-4	few	TGTGCCAGCAGCGCACCGGGACGTCTAAATGAAAAACTGTTTTTT	CASSAPGRLNEKLFF